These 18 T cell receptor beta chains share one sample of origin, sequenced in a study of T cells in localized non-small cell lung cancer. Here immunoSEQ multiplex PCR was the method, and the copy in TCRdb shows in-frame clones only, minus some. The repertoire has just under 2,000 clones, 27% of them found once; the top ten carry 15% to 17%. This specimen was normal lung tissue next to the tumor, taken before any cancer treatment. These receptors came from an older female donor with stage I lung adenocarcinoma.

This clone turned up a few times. The DNA for the CDR3 is TGTGCCAGCAGTGAAGTCCAGACCGGGGAGCTGTTTTTT. Translating gives CASSEVQTGELFF. The rearrangement links TRBV6-1 to TRBJ2-2; D is undetermined. This CDR3 is 13 amino acids long. V was trimmed by 1 base and J by 5 bases, leaving 5 bases between them. CDR1 and CDR2 (germline): MNHNS, SASEGT.

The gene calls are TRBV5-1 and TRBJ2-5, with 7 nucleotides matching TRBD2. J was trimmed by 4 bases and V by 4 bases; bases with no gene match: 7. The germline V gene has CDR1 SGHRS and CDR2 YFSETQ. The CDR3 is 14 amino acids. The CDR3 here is CASSPRTGGETQYF. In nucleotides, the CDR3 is TGCGCCAGCAGCCCACGGACGGGGGGAGAGACCCAGTACTTC.

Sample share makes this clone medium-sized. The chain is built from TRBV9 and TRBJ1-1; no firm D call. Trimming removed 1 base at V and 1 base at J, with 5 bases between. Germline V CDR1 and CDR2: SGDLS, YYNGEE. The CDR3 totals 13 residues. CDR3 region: CASSVMPNTEAFF. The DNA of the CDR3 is TGTGCCAGCAGCGTAATGCCGAACACTGAAGCTTTCTTT. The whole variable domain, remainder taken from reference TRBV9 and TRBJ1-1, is DSGVTQTPKHLITATGQRVTLRCSPRSGDLSVYWYQQSLDQGLQFLIQYYNGEERAKGNILERFSAQQFPDLHSELNLSSLELGDSALYFCASSVMPNTEAFFGQGTRLTVV.

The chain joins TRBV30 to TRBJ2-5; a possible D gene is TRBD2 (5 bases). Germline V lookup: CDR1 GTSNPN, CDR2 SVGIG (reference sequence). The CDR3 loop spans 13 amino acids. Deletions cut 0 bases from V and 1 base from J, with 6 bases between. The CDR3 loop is CAWSVGSQETQYF. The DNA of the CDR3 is TGTGCCTGGAGTGTTGGGAGCCAAGAGACCCAGTACTTC.

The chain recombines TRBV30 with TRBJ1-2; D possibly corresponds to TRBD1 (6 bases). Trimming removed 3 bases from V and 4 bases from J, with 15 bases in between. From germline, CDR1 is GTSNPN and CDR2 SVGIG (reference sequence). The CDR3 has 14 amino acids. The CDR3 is CAWRIAGAGYGYTF. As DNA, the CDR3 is TGTGCCTGGAGAATCGCAGGGGCCGGCTATGGCTACACCTTC.

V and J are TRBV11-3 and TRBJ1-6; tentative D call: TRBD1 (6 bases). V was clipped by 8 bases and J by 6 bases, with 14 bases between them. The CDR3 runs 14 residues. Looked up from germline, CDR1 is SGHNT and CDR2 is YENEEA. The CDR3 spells CASSTGAGNSPLHF. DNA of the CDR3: TGTGCCAGCTCGACGGGGGCTGGTAATTCACCCCTCCACTTT.

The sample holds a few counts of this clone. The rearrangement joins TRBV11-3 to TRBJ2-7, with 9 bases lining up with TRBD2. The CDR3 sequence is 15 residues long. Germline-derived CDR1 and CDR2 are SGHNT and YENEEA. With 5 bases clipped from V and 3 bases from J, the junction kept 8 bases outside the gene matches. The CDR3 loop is CASSRRGGRVYEQYF. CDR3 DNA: TGTGCCAGCAGCCGGCGGGGGGGGCGTGTCTACGAGCAGTACTTC.

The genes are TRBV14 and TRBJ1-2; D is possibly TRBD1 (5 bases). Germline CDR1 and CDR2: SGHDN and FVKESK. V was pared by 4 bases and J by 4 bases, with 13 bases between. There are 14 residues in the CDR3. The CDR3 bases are TGTGCCAGCAGCCCAGAAGACGGGGGCTATGGCTACACCTTC. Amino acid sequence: CASSPEDGGYGYTF.

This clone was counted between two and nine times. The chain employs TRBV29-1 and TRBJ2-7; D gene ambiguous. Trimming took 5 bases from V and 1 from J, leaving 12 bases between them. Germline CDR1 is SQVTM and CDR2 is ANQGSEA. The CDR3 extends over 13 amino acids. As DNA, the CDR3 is TGCAGCGTTCGACGGCCGGGTTCCTACGAGCAGTACTTC. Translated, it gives CSVRRPGSYEQYF.

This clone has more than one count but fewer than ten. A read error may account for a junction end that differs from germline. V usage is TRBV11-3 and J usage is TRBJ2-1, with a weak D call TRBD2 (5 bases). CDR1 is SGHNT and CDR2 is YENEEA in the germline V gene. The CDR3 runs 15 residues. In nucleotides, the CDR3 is TGTGCCAACAGCCCGGCGGGCCCCCAACCCAATGAGCAGTTCTTC. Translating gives CANSPAGPQPNEQFF.

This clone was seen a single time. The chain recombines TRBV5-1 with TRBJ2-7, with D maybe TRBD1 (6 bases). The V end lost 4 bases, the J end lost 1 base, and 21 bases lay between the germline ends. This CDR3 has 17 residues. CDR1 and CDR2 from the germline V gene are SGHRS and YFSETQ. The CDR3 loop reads CASSAMGSGVVSYEQYF. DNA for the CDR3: TGCGCCAGCAGCGCTATGGGGTCAGGGGTTGTGTCCTACGAGCAGTACTTC.

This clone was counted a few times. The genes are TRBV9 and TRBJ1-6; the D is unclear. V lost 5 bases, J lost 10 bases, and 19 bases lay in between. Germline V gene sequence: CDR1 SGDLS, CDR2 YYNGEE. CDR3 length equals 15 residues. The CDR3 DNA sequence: TGTGCCAGCAGTGAAGAGATGGGCCCAGGATCACCCCTCCACTTT. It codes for CASSEEMGPGSPLHF.

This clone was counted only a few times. Here the CDR3 reads CASTEIRGTGAVSSYEQYF. Written as DNA, the CDR3 is TGTGCCAGCACTGAGATCCGAGGGACAGGGGCTGTTAGCTCCTACGAGCAGTACTTC. The chain recombines TRBV2 with TRBJ2-7, with TRBD1 matching 10 bases. Germline V gives CDR1 SNHLY, CDR2 FYNNEI. The CDR3 is 19 amino acids. The V segment lost 7 bases and the J segment 0 bases; nucleotides outside the gene matches: 18.

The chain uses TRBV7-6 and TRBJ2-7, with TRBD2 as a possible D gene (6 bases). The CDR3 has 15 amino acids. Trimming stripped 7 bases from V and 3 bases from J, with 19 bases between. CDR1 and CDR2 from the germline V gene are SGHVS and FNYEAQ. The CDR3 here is CASTPSGGRLYEQYF. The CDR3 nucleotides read TGTGCCAGCACCCCGTCAGGAGGGCGTCTCTACGAGCAGTACTTC.

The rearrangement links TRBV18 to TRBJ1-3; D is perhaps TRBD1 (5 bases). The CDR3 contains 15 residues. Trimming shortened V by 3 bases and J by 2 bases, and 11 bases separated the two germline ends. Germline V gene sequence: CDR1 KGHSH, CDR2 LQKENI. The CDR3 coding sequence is TGTGCCAGCTCACCTCCGATCAGGGCTGGAAACACCATATATTTT. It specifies CASSPPIRAGNTIYF.

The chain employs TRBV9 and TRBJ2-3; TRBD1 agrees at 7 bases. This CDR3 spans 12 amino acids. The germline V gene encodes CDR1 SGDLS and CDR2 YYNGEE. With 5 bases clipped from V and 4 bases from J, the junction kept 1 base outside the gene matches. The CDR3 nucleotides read TGTGCCAGCAGTGACAGGGCAGATACGCAGTATTTT. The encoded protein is CASSDRADTQYF. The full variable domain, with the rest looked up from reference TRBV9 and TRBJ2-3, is DSGVTQTPKHLITATGQRVTLRCSPRSGDLSVYWYQQSLDQGLQFLIQYYNGEERAKGNILERFSAQQFPDLHSELNLSSLELGDSALYFCASSDRADTQYFGPGTRLTVL.

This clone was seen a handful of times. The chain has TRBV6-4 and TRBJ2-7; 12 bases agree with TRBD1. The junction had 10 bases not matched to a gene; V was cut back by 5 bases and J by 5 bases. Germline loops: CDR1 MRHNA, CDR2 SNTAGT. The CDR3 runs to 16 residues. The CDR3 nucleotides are TGTGCCAGCAGTTCCGGGACAGGGGGCGCTTATAACGAGCAGTACTTC. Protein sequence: CASSSGTGGAYNEQYF.

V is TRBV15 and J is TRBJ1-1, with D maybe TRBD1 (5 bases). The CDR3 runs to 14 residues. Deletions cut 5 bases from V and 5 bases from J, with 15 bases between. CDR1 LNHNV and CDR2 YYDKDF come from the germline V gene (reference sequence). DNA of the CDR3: TGTGCCACCAGCGCTCGGGGCAGCTGGACTGAAGCTTTCTTT. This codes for CATSARGSWTEAFF.